The 32 T cell receptor beta chains below come from one sample, sequenced in a study of blood T cell repertoires in COVID-19. TCRdb's table, derived via immunoSEQ multiplex PCR, lists solely in-frame clones and lacks some. The repertoire has approximately 22,000 clones, 75% to 95% of them found once; the top ten carry over 3%. Sequenced sample: peripheral blood. The receptors derive from a woman in her seventies with active COVID-19.

J is TRBJ2-1 and V is TRBV7-9; 7 nucleotides line up with TRBD2. The CDR3 runs to 18 residues. CDR1 SEHNR and CDR2 FQNEAQ come from the germline V gene (reference sequence). The V and J ends lost 4 bases and 0 bases, in that order; junction bases with no gene match: 12. CDR3 region: CASSSPRNGGSSYNEQFF. The CDR3 DNA reads TGTGCCAGCAGCTCCCCCCGGAACGGCGGGAGCTCCTACAATGAGCAGTTCTTC.

Only one count was recorded for this clone. This chain connects TRBV19 to TRBJ1-5, with D uncertain. CDR3 size: 12 residues. V was clipped by 5 bases and J by 3 bases, with 5 bases between them. Germline lookup yields CDR1 LNHDA and CDR2 SQIVND (reference sequence). The CDR3 nucleotides are TGTGCCAGTAGTTATTCCAATCAGCCCCAGCATTTT. This encodes CASSYSNQPQHF. Full variable domain (missing parts from reference TRBV19 and TRBJ1-5): DGGITQSPKYLFRKEGQNVTLSCEQNLNHDAMYWYRQDPGQGLRLIYYSQIVNDFQKGDIAEGYSVSREKKESFPLTVTSAQKNPTAFYLCASSYSNQPQHFGDGTRLSIL.

The chain recombines TRBV27 with TRBJ1-6, with unresolved D. Germline CDR1 reads MNHEY; CDR2 reads SMNVEV (reference sequence). The CDR3 contains 12 residues. Trimming pared 5 bases from V and 10 bases from J, leaving 9 bases between. The CDR3 is CASSPPSSPLHF. The DNA for the CDR3 is TGTGCCAGCAGTCCTCCGTCCTCACCCCTCCACTTT.

The V gene is TRBV18, the J gene TRBJ1-1, with 8 bases lining up with TRBD1. This CDR3 has 15 residues. From germline, CDR1 is KGHSH and CDR2 LQKENI. J was trimmed by 4 bases and V by 3 bases; bases with no gene match: 7. CDR3 amino acids: CASSPRTGRGTEAFF. CDR3 nucleotide sequence: TGTGCCAGCTCACCGCGGACAGGGCGGGGCACTGAAGCTTTCTTT.

V and J are TRBV27 and TRBJ1-5, with D perhaps TRBD1 (5 bases). V was cut by 1 base and J by 2 bases, with 6 bases left in between. CDR1 and CDR2 from the germline V gene are MNHEY and SMNVEV (reference sequence). This CDR3 comprises 14 residues. The CDR3: CASSLWGGNQPQHF. CDR3 sequence (DNA): TGTGCCAGCAGTTTATGGGGGGGCAATCAGCCCCAGCATTTT.

The V and J genes are TRBV10-3 and TRBJ2-1; the match to TRBD2 covers 16 bases. This CDR3 spans 12 amino acids. Losses at the gene ends were 8 bases for V and 12 bases for J; bases not matched to a gene: 1. Germline-derived CDR1 and CDR2 are ENHRY and SYGVKD. CDR3 in DNA: TGTGCCATCGGGACTAGCGGGAGGGGGCAGTTCTTC. Its translation: CAIGTSGRGQFF.

This chain links TRBV25-1 with TRBJ2-5; 11 bases are a match to TRBD2. The CDR3 has 14 amino acids. Germline V gene sequence: CDR1 MGHDK, CDR2 SYGVNS. V gave up 3 bases and J gave up 4 bases; unmatched junction bases: 1. The CDR3 is CASSETSGIETQYF. CDR3 nucleotide sequence: TGTGCCAGCAGTGAGACTAGCGGGATAGAGACCCAGTACTTC.

The chain employs TRBV20-1 and TRBJ1-1; D gene unclear. V was trimmed by 2 bases and J by 1 base, leaving 2 bases between them. This CDR3 region has 11 residues. Per the germline V gene, CDR1 is DFQATT and CDR2 is SNEGSKA (reference sequence). The CDR3: CSARQNTEAFF. The CDR3 DNA reads as TGCAGTGCTAGACAGAACACTGAAGCTTTCTTT.

The rearrangement joins TRBV19 to TRBJ2-1; 8 bases agree with TRBD2. With 5 bases clipped from V and 4 bases from J, the junction kept 10 bases outside the gene matches. The CDR3 is 16 amino acids. Germline V lookup: CDR1 LNHDA, CDR2 SQIVND (reference sequence). The CDR3 loop is CASSSREGGTYNEQFF. The CDR3 nucleotides are TGTGCCAGTAGTTCACGGGAGGGAGGTACTTACAATGAGCAGTTCTTC.

J is TRBJ2-1 and V is TRBV28; D possibly corresponds to TRBD1 (6 bases). CDR1 is MDHEN and CDR2 is SYDVKM in the germline V gene. Deletions cut 5 bases from V and 4 bases from J, with 21 bases between. CDR3 length: 17 amino acids. Written as DNA, the CDR3 is TGTGCCAGCAGTCCCCCTCGGGGCAGGGGTATATACAATGAGCAGTTCTTC. Encoded protein: CASSPPRGRGIYNEQFF.

The chain combines TRBV6-2 or TRBV6-3 with TRBJ1-2; a weak D match, TRBD1 (5 bases). This CDR3 has 12 residues. V gave up 0 bases and J gave up 10 bases, with 9 bases separating them. CDR1 is MNHEY, CDR2 SVGEGT, per germline. DNA for the CDR3: TGTGCCAGCAGTTACTCGGGGCAGGCCTACACCTTC. Residues: CASSYSGQAYTF.

The rearrangement links TRBV6-5 to TRBJ1-3; 10 bases agree with TRBD1. Germline loops: CDR1 MNHEY, CDR2 SVGAGI. The CDR3 contains 15 residues. V was pared by 5 bases and J by 4 bases, with 5 bases of the junction left unmatched. CDR3 nucleotide sequence: TGTGCCAGCAGTCCCGGGACAGGGGCAGGAAACACCATATATTTT. Translating it yields CASSPGTGAGNTIYF.

CDR3 in amino acids: CASSTGGNEKLFF. CDR3 nucleotides: TGTGCCAGCAGTACTGGCGGTAATGAAAAACTGTTTTTT. This rearrangement joins TRBV28 to TRBJ1-4; D not certain. Per the germline V gene, CDR1 is MDHEN and CDR2 is SYDVKM. This CDR3 region has 13 residues. V lost 5 bases and J lost 4, with 8 bases in between.

V gene TRBV13 combines with J gene TRBJ1-6, with 9 bases matching TRBD1. CDR3 length: 15 amino acids. Germline lookup yields CDR1 PRHDT and CDR2 FYEKMQ (reference sequence). V lost 2 bases to trimming and J lost 7 bases; unmatched junction nucleotides: 3. CDR3 in DNA: TGTGCCAGCAGCTTACGAGGACAGGGGAATTCACCCCTCCACTTT. This translates into CASSLRGQGNSPLHF.

In its sample, this clone was seen once. The chain uses TRBV15 and TRBJ2-2, with D hard to call. The V gene lost 4 bases and the J gene lost 5 bases, with 11 bases spanning the gap. The CDR3 runs 14 residues. Germline-derived CDR1 and CDR2 are LNHNV and YYDKDF (reference sequence). CDR3 region: CATSKMSATGELFF. CDR3 DNA sequence: TGTGCCACCAGCAAAATGAGCGCGACCGGGGAGCTGTTTTTT. The variable domain in full, completed from reference TRBV15 and TRBJ2-2, reads DAMVIQNPRYQVTQFGKPVTLSCSQTLNHNVMYWYQQKSSQAPKLLFHYYDKDFNNEADTPDNFQSRRPNTSFCFLDIRSPGLGDTAMYLCATSKMSATGELFFGEGSRLTVL.

The J gene is TRBJ1-6, the V gene TRBV28, with 10 bases lining up with TRBD1. The CDR3 has 16 amino acids. J gave up 7 bases and V 6 bases, and 9 bases lay outside the gene matches. Per germline, CDR1 MDHEN and CDR2 SYDVKM. The CDR3 region has the DNA TGTGCCAGCAGCCCCCCCCCGGGACAGGGGAATTCACCCCTCCACTTT. Its protein is CASSPPPGQGNSPLHF.

The count of this clone is one. The gene calls are TRBV4-1 and TRBJ2-7, with 12 bases aligning to TRBD2. Germline V gene sequence: CDR1 MGHRA, CDR2 YSYEKL. CDR3 length equals 17 residues. Trimming at V came to 0 bases and at J to 2 bases, leaving 5 bases not matched to a gene. The DNA for the CDR3 is TGCGCCAGCAGCCAAGATCCCTCTAGCGGGGGGGCCTACGAGCAGTACTTC. It translates to CASSQDPSSGGAYEQYF.

V and J are TRBV6-5 and TRBJ1-4; 7 bases map to TRBD1. The V segment lost 5 bases and the J segment 10 bases; nucleotides outside the gene matches: 13. Per the germline V gene, CDR1 is MNHEY and CDR2 is SVGAGI. This CDR3 comprises 15 residues. The CDR3 coding sequence is TGTGCCAGCAGTCAAACACGTCGGGACAGTGGAAAACTGTTTTTT. Residues: CASSQTRRDSGKLFF.

The V call is TRBV10-3, the J call TRBJ2-5; a weak D match, TRBD2 (5 bases). CDR1 and CDR2 from the germline V gene are ENHRY and SYGVKD. Trimming stripped 0 bases from V and 4 bases from J, with 12 bases between. The length of the CDR3 is 15 residues. CDR3 protein: CAISESTSGAETQYF. Here the CDR3 DNA reads TGTGCCATCAGTGAGTCGACGAGCGGAGCAGAGACCCAGTACTTC.

This clone was observed once. The rearrangement joins TRBV5-5 to TRBJ2-7; TRBD2 might be the D (5 bases). Germline CDR1 and CDR2: SGHKS and YYEKEE (reference sequence). V lost 3 bases and J lost 0, with 13 bases in between. This CDR3 contains 15 residues. CDR3 residues: CASSSPGVSSYEQYF. In DNA, the CDR3 is TGTGCCAGCAGCTCCCCCGGGGTTAGCTCCTACGAGCAGTACTTC.

V is TRBV5-6 and J is TRBJ1-1, with TRBD1 identical over 9 bases. Germline trimming cut 4 bases from V and 3 bases from J; bases unmatched to any gene: 7. The germline V gene has CDR1 SGHDT and CDR2 YYEEEE. The CDR3 extends over 15 amino acids. Here the CDR3 reads CASSRVQGAHTEAFF. DNA for the CDR3: TGTGCCAGCAGCCGCGTACAGGGGGCCCACACTGAAGCTTTCTTT.

The V call is TRBV10-3, the J call TRBJ1-2; TRBD1 aligns across 9 bases. V shed 6 bases and J 4 bases; nucleotides not matched to a gene: 6. There are 14 residues in the CDR3. CDR1 and CDR2 from the germline V gene are ENHRY and SYGVKD. The CDR3 loop reads CAIRGDRAVYGYTF. Here the CDR3 DNA reads TGTGCCATCAGGGGGGACAGGGCGGTCTATGGCTACACCTTC.

V gene TRBV6-5 combines with J gene TRBJ1-6, with 7 bases that match TRBD1. CDR1 is MNHEY and CDR2 is SVGAGI in the germline V gene. The V gene end was trimmed by 7 bases and the J gene end by 5 bases; junction bases not matched to a gene: 5. The CDR3 covers 14 residues. This CDR3 reads CASTSGTDNSPLHF. In DNA, the CDR3 is TGTGCCAGCACCTCCGGGACAGATAATTCACCCCTCCACTTT.

The gene calls are TRBV28 and TRBJ2-7; perhaps TRBD1 as D (5 bases). Germline V gives CDR1 MDHEN, CDR2 SYDVKM. V lost 6 bases and J 1 base, leaving 10 bases between the germline ends. The CDR3 contains 13 residues. CDR3 loop: CASRGPNSYEQYF. CDR3 DNA sequence: TGTGCCAGCAGGGGGCCCAATTCCTACGAGCAGTACTTC.

This chain connects TRBV4-1 to TRBJ1-2; no reliable D call. The CDR3 is 13 amino acids. V was clipped by 4 bases and J by 0 bases, with 6 bases between them. In germline, CDR1 is MGHRA, CDR2 YSYEKL. The CDR3 sequence is CASSRGANYGYTF. CDR3 nucleotides: TGCGCCAGCAGCCGAGGAGCTAACTATGGCTACACCTTC.

The chain uses TRBV5-1 and TRBJ2-3; TRBD2 aligns across 12 bases. The V gene's germline CDR1 is SGHRS and CDR2 YFSETQ. This CDR3 is built from 15 residues. Trimming took 4 bases from V and 7 from J; bases not matched to a gene: 7. CDR3 coding DNA: TGCGCCAGCAGCCCGACTAGCGGGAGTTTGAATACGCAGTATTTT. This codes for CASSPTSGSLNTQYF. Full variable domain (missing parts from reference TRBV5-1 and TRBJ2-3): KAGVTQTPRYLIKTRGQQVTLSCSPISGHRSVSWYQQTPGQGLQFLFEYFSETQRNKGNFPGRFSGRQFSNSRSEMNVSTLELGDSALYLCASSPTSGSLNTQYFGPGTRLTVL.

V and J are TRBV19 and TRBJ2-1, with D possibly matching TRBD2 (5 bases). Germline CDR1 is LNHDA and CDR2 is SQIVND (reference sequence). The CDR3 runs to 11 residues. The V end lost 8 bases, the J end lost 4 bases, and 6 bases lay between the germline ends. CDR3 loop: CASGRYNEQFF. The CDR3 nucleotides read TGTGCCAGTGGGAGATACAATGAGCAGTTCTTC.

The chain employs TRBV6-2 or TRBV6-3 and TRBJ1-4; tentatively, D is TRBD1 (6 bases). Germline CDR1 MNHEY, CDR2 SVGEGT. Trimming cost V 4 bases and J 0 bases, with 15 bases left between them. This CDR3 is 17 amino acids long. The chain's CDR3 is CASSWDNLPTTNEKLFF. The CDR3 bases are TGTGCCAGCAGTTGGGACAACCTACCGACAACTAATGAAAAACTGTTTTTT.

A single count supports this clone. CDR3 sequence: CASSYGYNEKLFF. The CDR3 DNA follows: TGTGCCAGCAGTTACGGGTATAATGAAAAACTGTTTTTT. The chain couples TRBV28 to TRBJ1-4, with D hard to call. Looked up from germline, CDR1 is MDHEN and CDR2 is SYDVKM. The CDR3 runs to 13 residues. The V and J ends lost 4 bases and 4 bases respectively, with 7 bases between them.

As to this clone: Other DNA sequences from this sample encode an identical CDR3 as well. This chain links TRBV2 with TRBJ1-5; D gene unclear. The CDR3 loop spans 15 amino acids. Germline V gene data show CDR1 as SNHLY and CDR2 as FYNNEI. The germline V and J ends were trimmed by 0 bases and 7 bases, with 13 bases remaining between them. CDR3 sequence reads: CASSEAPRVRQPQHF. Here the CDR3 DNA reads TGTGCCAGCAGTGAAGCTCCCCGGGTGAGACAGCCCCAGCATTTT. Variable domain in full (rest from reference TRBV2 and TRBJ1-5): EPEVTQTPSHQVTQMGQEVILRCVPISNHLYFYWYRQILGQKVEFLVSFYNNEISEKSEIFDDQFSVERPDGSNFTLKIRSTKLEDSAMYFCASSEAPRVRQPQHFGDGTRLSIL.

The gene calls are TRBV7-3 and TRBJ2-1; TRBD2 matches at 13 bases. V lost 5 bases and J lost 6; bases outside the gene matches: 1. The CDR3 loop spans 14 amino acids. Germline CDR1 reads SGHTA; CDR2 reads FQGTGA. The CDR3 DNA reads TGTGCCAGCAGCCGGACTAGCGGGAGCAATGAGCAGTTCTTC. This sequence encodes CASSRTSGSNEQFF.

This clone was detected only once. The chain has TRBV30 and TRBJ2-1; the D gene is possibly TRBD2 (6 bases). The V end was cut by 8 bases, the J end by 0 bases, with 14 bases between. The germline gives CDR1 GTSNPN, CDR2 SVGIG (reference sequence). The CDR3 has 14 amino acids. The CDR3 nucleotides read TGTGCCCGGTCGGGACTTAGCTCCTACAATGAGCAGTTCTTC. Residues: CARSGLSSYNEQFF.